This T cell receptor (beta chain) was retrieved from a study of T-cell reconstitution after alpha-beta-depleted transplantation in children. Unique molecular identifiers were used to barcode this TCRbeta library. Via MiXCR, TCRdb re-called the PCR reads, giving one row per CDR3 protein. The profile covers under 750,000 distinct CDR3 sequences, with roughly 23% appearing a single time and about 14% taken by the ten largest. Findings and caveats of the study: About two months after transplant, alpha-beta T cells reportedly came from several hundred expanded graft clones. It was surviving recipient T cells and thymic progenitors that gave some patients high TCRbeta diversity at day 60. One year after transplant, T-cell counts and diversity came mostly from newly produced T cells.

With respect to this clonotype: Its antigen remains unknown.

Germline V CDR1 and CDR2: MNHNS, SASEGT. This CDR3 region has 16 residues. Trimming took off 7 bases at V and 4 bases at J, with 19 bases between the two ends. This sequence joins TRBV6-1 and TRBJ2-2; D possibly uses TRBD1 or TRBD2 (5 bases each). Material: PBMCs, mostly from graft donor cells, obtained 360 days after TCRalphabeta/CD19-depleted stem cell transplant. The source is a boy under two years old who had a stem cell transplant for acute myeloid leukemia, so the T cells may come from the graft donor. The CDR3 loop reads CASKPDSRGSTGELFF. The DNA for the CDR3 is TGTGCCAGCAAGCCCGACAGCCGAGGGAGCACCGGGGAGCTGTTTTTT.